This TCR beta chain is from a study of OX40 agonist ivuxolimab in advanced cancers. Profiled with immunoSEQ multiplex PCR; TCRdb holds only in-frame clones, not every one. The sample gives around 150,000 clones, 94% of which show up once; around 0.33% is in the top ten. This clonotype was sampled from an adult with an advanced solid tumor such as melanoma, head and neck, liver or kidney cancer. Source: CD4+ or CD8+ T cells sorted from blood, taken in a trial of the OX40 agonist ivuxolimab.

CDR3 bases: TGTGCCAGCTCACCGGGGTACACCGGGGAGCTGTTTTTT. Translating it yields CASSPGYTGELFF. The rearrangement joins TRBV18 to TRBJ2-2; no definite D call. Germline lookup yields CDR1 KGHSH and CDR2 LQKENI. The V end lost 3 bases, the J end lost 3 bases, and 5 bases lay between the germline ends. This CDR3 has 13 residues.